Each of the 5 T cell receptor beta chains below was sequenced from the same sample in a study of blood T cell repertoires in COVID-19. TCRdb's copy holds only in-frame clones and misses some; the assay was immunoSEQ multiplex PCR. The repertoire holds a few hundred thousand clones, with about 90% as singletons. The sequencing input was peripheral blood. The receptors come from a woman between 50 and 59 years old who had recovered from COVID-19.

This clone has more than one count but fewer than ten. This rearrangement joins TRBV6-2 or TRBV6-3 to TRBJ1-5, with D perhaps TRBD1 (5 bases). The germline V and J ends were trimmed by 2 bases and 4 bases, with 12 bases remaining between them. Germline CDR1 reads MNHEY; CDR2 reads SVGEGT. This CDR3 has 15 residues. The CDR3, as DNA: TGTGCCAGCAGTTACGGCAGGGAACTTAATCAGCCCCAGCATTTT. This encodes CASSYGRELNQPQHF.

The chain has TRBV9 and TRBJ2-2; 7 positions agree with TRBD1. Unmatched junction bases numbered 4, after V lost 0 bases and J lost 2 bases. CDR1 and CDR2 from the germline V gene are SGDLS and YYNGEE. The CDR3 totals 16 residues. The CDR3 nucleotides are TGTGCCAGCAGCGTAGGGGGGACAGTAAACACCGGGGAGCTGTTTTTT. Protein product: CASSVGGTVNTGELFF.

This chain links TRBV5-1 with TRBJ1-3, with D unclear. Per the germline V gene, CDR1 is SGHRS and CDR2 is YFSETQ. V was trimmed by 6 bases and J by 4 bases, leaving 14 bases between them. This CDR3 has 14 amino acids. CDR3 region: CASTPGNGGNTIYF. The CDR3 nucleotides are TGCGCCAGCACACCGGGGAACGGCGGAAACACCATATATTTT.

V and J are TRBV15 and TRBJ2-1; 11 positions match TRBD2. The V and J ends lost 0 bases and 10 bases, in that order; junction bases with no gene match: 8. CDR3 length: 16 amino acids. Looked up from germline, CDR1 is LNHNV and CDR2 is YYDKDF (reference sequence). CDR3 amino acids: CATSRDQLAGGGEQFF. CDR3 DNA: TGTGCCACCAGCAGAGATCAGCTAGCGGGAGGAGGGGAGCAGTTCTTC.

This chain uses TRBV30 with TRBJ1-2, with D unresolved. V was shortened by 0 bases and J by 4 bases, with 15 bases between the two germline ends. The germline V gene has CDR1 GTSNPN and CDR2 SVGIG (reference sequence). This CDR3 spans 15 amino acids. In nucleotides, the CDR3 is TGTGCCTGGAGTGTCCGGCTAGACCAGATCTATGGCTACACCTTC. Translating it yields CAWSVRLDQIYGYTF.